This T cell receptor (beta chain) was sequenced in a study of blood T cell repertoires in COVID-19. As for the study in general: Sites in the United States, Italy and Spain provided acute and convalescent COVID-19 samples. T cells, B-cell-depleted T cells, or PBMCs supplied cDNA or gDNA.

Original data processing: Cell counts per sample came from amplifying reference gene primers. Generated by immunoSEQ multiplex PCR, the TCRdb table keeps only in-frame clones and is missing some. The V and J calls and the clone size are those of that table, but D and trimming were determined from the DNA. This sample has about 39,000 clones, with roughly 87% found just once. Germline CDR1 is SGHKS and CDR2 is YYEKEE (reference sequence). The CDR3 totals 14 residues. V gave up 0 bases and J gave up 5 bases, with 11 bases separating them. This receptor was obtained from a man in his sixties with acute or convalescent COVID-19. The V and J genes are TRBV5-5 and TRBJ2-5, with unresolved D. Sample: peripheral blood. For the CDR3, the DNA is TGTGCCAGCAGCTTGGATTGGGCGAGCGAGACCCAGTACTTC. This codes for CASSLDWASETQYF.